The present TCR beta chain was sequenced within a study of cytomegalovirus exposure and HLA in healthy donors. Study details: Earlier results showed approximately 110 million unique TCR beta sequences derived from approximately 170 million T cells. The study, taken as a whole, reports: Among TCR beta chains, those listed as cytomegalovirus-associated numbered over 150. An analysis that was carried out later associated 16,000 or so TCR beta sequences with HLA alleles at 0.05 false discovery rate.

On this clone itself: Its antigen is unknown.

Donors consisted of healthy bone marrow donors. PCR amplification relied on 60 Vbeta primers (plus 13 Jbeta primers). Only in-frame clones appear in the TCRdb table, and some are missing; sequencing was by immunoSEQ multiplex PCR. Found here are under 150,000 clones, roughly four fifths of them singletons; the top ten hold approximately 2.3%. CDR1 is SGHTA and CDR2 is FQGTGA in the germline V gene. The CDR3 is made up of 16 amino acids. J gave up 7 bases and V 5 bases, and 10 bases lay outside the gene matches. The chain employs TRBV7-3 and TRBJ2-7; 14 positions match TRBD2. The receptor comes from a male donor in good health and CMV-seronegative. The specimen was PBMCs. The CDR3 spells CASSPSGTSGRDEQYF. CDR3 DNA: TGTGCCAGCAGCCCCTCGGGGACTAGCGGGAGAGATGAGCAGTACTTC.